Below are 6 T cell receptor gamma chains sequenced from a single sample in a study of gamma-delta chains in newborns, infants, children. TCRdb processed the reads again with the CATT caller. This table holds about 1,100 gamma-chain clones, roughly 4% found once. The sequencing input was blood. The source is a child who was a newborn, infant or young child, either healthy, febrile or measles-vaccinated (not recorded which).

Turning to this clone: The protein TCRdb gives is from a much larger clone and does not agree with this DNA's translation at residue 2, likely a read error; the protein shown here comes from the DNA. The genes are TRGV9 and TRGJP. Germline V CDR1 and CDR2: GITISATS, ISYDGTV (reference sequence). The CDR3 is 16 residues long. DNA of the CDR3: TGTACCTTGTGGGAGGTGCGGGAGTTGGGCAAAAAAATCAAGGTATTT. Amino acids: CTLWEVRELGKKIKVF.

By frequency in the sample, this clone is large. CDR3 residues: CALWDDQELGKKIKVF. The CDR3, as DNA: TGTGCCTTGTGGGACGATCAAGAGTTGGGCAAAAAAATCAAGGTATTT. The chain links TRGV9 to TRGJP. CDR3 size: 16 residues. Germline CDR1 is GITISATS and CDR2 is ISYDGTV (reference sequence). V trimming: 4 bases; J trimming: 4 bases; junction bases outside the gene matches: 4.

By share, this clone counts as medium-sized. V is TRGV9 and J is TRGJ1 or TRGJ2. The CDR3 covers 14 residues. CDR1 and CDR2 (germline): GITISATS, ISYDGTV (reference sequence). V shed 3 bases, J shed 3 bases, and the junction held 8 bases outside the gene matches. The CDR3 coding sequence is TGTGCCTTGTGGGAGAGGCTGTTTTATTATAAGAAACTCTTT. Amino acids: CALWERLFYYKKLF.

This clone is large by share. The chain employs TRGV4 and TRGJ1 or TRGJ2. The CDR3 extends over 12 amino acids. V lost 3 bases and J lost 4; bases outside the gene matches: 3. The V gene's germline CDR1 is EGSTGY and CDR2 YDSYTSSV. Here the CDR3 DNA reads TGTGCCACCTGGGATCTCTATTATAAGAAACTCTTT. It translates to CATWDLYYKKLF.

A word on this clone: With only one base between it and a far larger clone, this is likely a read error. The rearrangement links TRGV9 to TRGJP. The CDR3 is 14 residues long. Germline assignment: CDR1 GITISATS and CDR2 ISYDGTV (reference sequence). Here the CDR3 DNA reads TGTGCCTTGTGGCAAGAGTTGGGCAAAAAAGTCAAGGTATTT. It yields the protein CALWQELGKKVKVF.

This clone is labeled large. This same CDR3 is encoded by further DNA sequences in the sample. The chain uses TRGV9 and TRGJP. From germline, CDR1 is GITISATS and CDR2 ISYDGTV (reference sequence). Trimming removed 3 bases from V and 6 bases from J; junction bases left unmatched: 8. The CDR3 totals 17 residues. CDR3 loop: CALWEPRPELGKKIKVF. As DNA, the CDR3 is TGTGCCTTGTGGGAGCCCAGGCCAGAGTTGGGCAAAAAAATCAAGGTATTT.